Each of the 16 T cell receptor beta chains below was sequenced from the same sample in a study of T cell responses to AZD1222 COVID-19 vaccine. Assay: immunoSEQ multiplex PCR; the TCRdb copy retains only in-frame clones and omits some. Of fewer than 95,000 clones in the sample, 91% were seen once. Specimen: peripheral blood, collected 28 days after the second AZD1222 dose. The receptor set was obtained from an adult who received the AZD1222 COVID-19 vaccine.

This clone was seen a few times. The rearrangement links TRBV28 to TRBJ1-1; D perhaps matches TRBD1 (6 bases). CDR3 size: 12 residues. The ends were cut back, 2 bases at V and 9 bases at J, with 10 bases in the middle. Germline-derived CDR1 and CDR2 are MDHEN and SYDVKM. CDR3 coding DNA: TGTGCCAGCAGTTTACAGGGGACCCAAGCTTTCTTT. Amino acids: CASSLQGTQAFF. The full variable domain, its missing parts supplied by reference TRBV28 and TRBJ1-1, is DVKVTQSSRYLVKRTGEKVFLECVQDMDHENMFWYRQDPGLGLRLIYFSYDVKMKEKGDIPEGYSVSREKKERFSLILESASTNQTSMYLCASSLQGTQAFFGQGTRLTVV.

The gene calls are TRBV6-5 and TRBJ2-5; 9 bases are shared with TRBD1. Germline V CDR1 and CDR2: MNHEY, SVGAGI. With V trimmed by 4 bases and J by 3 bases, 6 bases remained unmatched. CDR3 length: 15 amino acids. This CDR3 is CASSLSGTGKETQYF. The CDR3, as DNA: TGTGCCAGCAGTTTGTCCGGGACAGGGAAAGAGACCCAGTACTTC.

The genes are TRBV29-1 and TRBJ2-3; D call uncertain. Per the germline V gene, CDR1 is SQVTM and CDR2 is ANQGSEA. The V and J ends lost 1 base and 5 bases respectively, with 10 bases between them. This CDR3 is 13 amino acids long. CDR3 bases: TGCAGCGTTGAAGGGGCCGGAGTAGATACGCAGTATTTT. It codes for CSVEGAGVDTQYF.

V and J are TRBV24-1 and TRBJ2-2; D is perhaps TRBD1 (6 bases). Trimming pared 4 bases from V and 1 base from J, leaving 9 bases between. Germline V gene sequence: CDR1 KGHDR, CDR2 SFDVKD. This CDR3 is built from 15 residues. The CDR3 coding sequence is TGTGCCACCAGTGACCCGGGACAGAACACCGGGGAGCTGTTTTTT. This codes for CATSDPGQNTGELFF.

This clone has only one observation. V and J are TRBV19 and TRBJ1-5; no definite D call. Germline CDR1 reads LNHDA; CDR2 reads SQIVND (reference sequence). The ends were cut back, 5 bases at V and 3 bases at J, with 5 bases in the middle. The CDR3 is 12 residues long. Written as DNA, the CDR3 is TGTGCCAGTAGTGAGGACAATCAGCCCCAGCATTTT. Protein product: CASSEDNQPQHF.

The J gene is TRBJ2-5, the V gene TRBV29-1; 7 nucleotides agree with TRBD1. The CDR3 runs to 11 residues. The germline CDR1 and CDR2 sequences are SQVTM and ANQGSEA. In DNA, the CDR3 is TGCAGTTACAGACAGGGAGAGACCCAGTACTTC. This gives the protein CSYRQGETQYF.

CDR3 sequence: CASDAGQGISGELFF. In DNA, the CDR3 is TGTGCCAGTGACGCAGGACAGGGTATATCCGGGGAGCTGTTTTTT. The chain has TRBV19 and TRBJ2-2, with 8 nucleotides matching TRBD1. The CDR3 loop spans 15 amino acids. Trimming took 8 bases from V and 6 from J; bases not matched to a gene: 11. Germline CDR1 reads LNHDA; CDR2 reads SQIVND (reference sequence).

This clone was seen only once. This chain connects TRBV28 to TRBJ1-6; 7 nucleotides align to TRBD1. The CDR3 sequence is 15 residues long. Germline loops: CDR1 MDHEN, CDR2 SYDVKM. Trimming cost V 9 bases and J 3 bases; bases outside gene matches: 8. In DNA, the CDR3 is TGTGCCAGGTGGGACAGAGCCCTCTATAATTCACCCCTCCACTTT. Its protein is CARWDRALYNSPLHF.

The chain combines TRBV7-9 with TRBJ2-1; 8 positions match TRBD1. This CDR3 has 16 amino acids. Germline CDR1 SEHNR, CDR2 FQNEAQ (reference sequence). V dropped 1 base and J dropped 2; count of bases not matched to a gene: 4. The CDR3 reads CASSLGQGRTYNEQFF. The CDR3 region has the DNA TGTGCCAGCAGCTTAGGACAGGGGAGGACCTACAATGAGCAGTTCTTC.

The chain carries TRBV14 and TRBJ2-7; a possible D gene is TRBD1 (5 bases). V shed 0 bases and J shed 2 bases, with 11 bases lying between them. The CDR3 spans 15 residues. Germline V gene lookup returns CDR1 SGHDN and CDR2 FVKESK. The CDR3: CASSQDVGRAYEQYF. In DNA, the CDR3 is TGTGCCAGCAGCCAAGATGTTGGCAGGGCCTACGAGCAGTACTTC.

CDR3 amino acids: CASSLTSGSVHNEQFF. CDR3 sequence (DNA): TGTGCCAGCAGCTTGACTAGCGGGAGTGTCCACAATGAGCAGTTCTTC. The chain links TRBV7-9 to TRBJ2-1; TRBD2 matches 12 bases. Germline values: CDR1 SEHNR, CDR2 FQNEAQ (reference sequence). V shed 3 bases and J 5 bases; nucleotides not matched to a gene: 5. This CDR3 spans 16 amino acids.

The chain combines TRBV3-1 (or the pseudogene TRBV3-2) with TRBJ2-5; D ambiguous. Germline CDR1 is LGHDT and CDR2 is YNNKEL (reference sequence). This CDR3 has 12 residues. V gave up 5 bases and J gave up 5 bases, with 9 bases separating them. This CDR3 reads CASSGNGETQYF. The CDR3 DNA follows: TGTGCCAGCAGCGGCAATGGGGAGACCCAGTACTTC.

The chain recombines TRBV6-2 or TRBV6-3 with TRBJ1-5; perhaps TRBD1 as D (6 bases). V was trimmed by 6 bases and J by 5 bases, leaving 14 bases between them. Germline CDR1 is MNHEY and CDR2 is SVGEGT. This CDR3 is 14 amino acids long. The CDR3 here is CASSEAGVHQPQHF. The CDR3 bases are TGTGCCAGCAGCGAGGCAGGGGTTCATCAGCCCCAGCATTTT.

This clone appeared a single time. V and J are TRBV27 and TRBJ1-4; 8 positions match TRBD1. The junction had 7 bases not matched to a gene; V was cut back by 3 bases and J by 7 bases. The germline gives CDR1 MNHEY, CDR2 SMNVEV (reference sequence). The CDR3 is made up of 15 amino acids. As DNA, the CDR3 is TGTGCCAGCAGTTTGTCAGGGGGCGTCGGTGAAAAACTGTTTTTT. Translating gives CASSLSGGVGEKLFF.

The table lists this clone with a count of one. The chain carries TRBV3-1 (or the pseudogene TRBV3-2) and TRBJ1-2; 7 bases agree with TRBD1. The junction had 3 bases not matched to a gene; V was cut back by 4 bases and J by 4 bases. CDR1 is LGHDT, CDR2 YNNKEL, per germline (reference sequence). This CDR3 is 13 amino acids long. DNA for the CDR3: TGTGCCAGCAGCCTGGGACAGTCCTATGGCTACACCTTC. It yields the protein CASSLGQSYGYTF.

The gene calls are TRBV20-1 and TRBJ1-6; D call uncertain. Trimming took 7 bases from V and 6 from J, leaving 7 bases between them. The CDR3 loop spans 11 amino acids. Germline V gene lookup returns CDR1 DFQATT and CDR2 SNEGSKA (reference sequence). For the CDR3, the DNA is TGCAGTGTAATGGGTAATTCACCCCTCCACTTT. Translating it yields CSVMGNSPLHF.